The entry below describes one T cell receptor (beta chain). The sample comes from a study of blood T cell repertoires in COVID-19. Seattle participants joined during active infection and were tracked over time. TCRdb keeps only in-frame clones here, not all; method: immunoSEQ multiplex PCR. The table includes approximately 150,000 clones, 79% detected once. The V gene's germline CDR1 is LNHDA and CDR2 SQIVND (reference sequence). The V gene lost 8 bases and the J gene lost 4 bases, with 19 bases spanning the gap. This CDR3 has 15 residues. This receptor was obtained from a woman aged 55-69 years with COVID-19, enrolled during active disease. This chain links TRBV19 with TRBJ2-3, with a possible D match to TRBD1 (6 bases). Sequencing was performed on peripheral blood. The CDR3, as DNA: TGTGCCAGTCGTAAACAGGGAGAAGGCGCAGATACGCAGTATTTT. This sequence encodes CASRKQGEGADTQYF.